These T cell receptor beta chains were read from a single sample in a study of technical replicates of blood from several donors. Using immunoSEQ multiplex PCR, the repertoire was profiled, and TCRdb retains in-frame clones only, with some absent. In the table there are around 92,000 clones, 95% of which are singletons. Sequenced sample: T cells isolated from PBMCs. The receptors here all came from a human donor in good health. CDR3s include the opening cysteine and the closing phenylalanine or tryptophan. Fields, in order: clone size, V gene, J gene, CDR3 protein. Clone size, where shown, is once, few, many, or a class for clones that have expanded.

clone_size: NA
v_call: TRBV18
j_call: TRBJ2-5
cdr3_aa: CASSQPRGADETQYF

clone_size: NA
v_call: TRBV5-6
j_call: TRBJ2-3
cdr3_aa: CASSTTEASDTQYF

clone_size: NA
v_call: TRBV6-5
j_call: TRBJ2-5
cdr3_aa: CASRFRVGGETQYF

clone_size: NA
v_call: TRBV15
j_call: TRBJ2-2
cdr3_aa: CATSGRDRGSWGELFF

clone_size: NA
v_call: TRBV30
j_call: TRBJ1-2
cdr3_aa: CAWSTPRTDYGYTF

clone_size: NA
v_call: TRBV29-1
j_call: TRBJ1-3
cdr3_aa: CSVAGQEGNTIYF

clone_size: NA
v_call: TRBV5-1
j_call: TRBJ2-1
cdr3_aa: CASNAEGSREASRGNEQFF

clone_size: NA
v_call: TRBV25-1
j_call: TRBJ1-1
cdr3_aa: CASSELRTGDNTEAFF

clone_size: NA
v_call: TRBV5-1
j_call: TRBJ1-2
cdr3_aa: CASSFRTGGPNYGYTF

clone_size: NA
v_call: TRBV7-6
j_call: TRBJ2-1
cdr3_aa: CASSLRSGSHVYNEQFF

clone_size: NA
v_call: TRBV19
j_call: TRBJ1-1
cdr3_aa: CASNQGVWDRNTEAFF

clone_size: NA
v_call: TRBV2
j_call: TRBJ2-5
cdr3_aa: CASSESGGETQYF

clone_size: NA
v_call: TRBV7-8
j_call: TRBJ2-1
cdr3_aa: CASSSPYSFGIAGGHEQFF

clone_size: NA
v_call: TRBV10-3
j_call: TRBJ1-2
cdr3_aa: CAISEISYGYTF

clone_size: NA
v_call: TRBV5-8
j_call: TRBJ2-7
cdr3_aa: CASSWGLAGGDEQYF

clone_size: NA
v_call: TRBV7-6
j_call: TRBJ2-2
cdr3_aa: CASSLIPTENTGELFF

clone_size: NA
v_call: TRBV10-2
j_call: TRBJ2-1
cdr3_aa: CASSIREGQIYNNEQFF

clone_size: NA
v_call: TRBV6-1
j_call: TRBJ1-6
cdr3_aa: CASSEHGQYNSPLHF

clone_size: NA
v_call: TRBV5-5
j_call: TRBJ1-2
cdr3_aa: CASSRGTAGDYGYTF

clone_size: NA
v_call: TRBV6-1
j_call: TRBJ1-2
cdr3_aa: CASLDRDNGYTF

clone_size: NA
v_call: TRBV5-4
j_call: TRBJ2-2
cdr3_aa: CASSIRGPPGELFF

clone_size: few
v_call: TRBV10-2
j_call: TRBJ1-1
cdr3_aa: CASSERGRSTEAFF

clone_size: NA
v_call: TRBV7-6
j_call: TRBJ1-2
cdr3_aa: CASSQTGGGSYGYTF

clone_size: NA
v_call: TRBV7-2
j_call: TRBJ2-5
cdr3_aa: CASSLYHRGRVETQYF

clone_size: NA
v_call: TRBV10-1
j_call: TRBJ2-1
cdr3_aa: CASSEVTGTSDNEQFF

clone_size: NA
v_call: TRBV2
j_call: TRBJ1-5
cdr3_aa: CASSNHPGTHNQPQHF

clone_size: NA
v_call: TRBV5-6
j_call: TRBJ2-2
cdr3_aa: CASSQTSGGSNTGELFF

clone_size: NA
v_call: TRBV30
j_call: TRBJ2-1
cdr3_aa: CAWSAPSLEQFF

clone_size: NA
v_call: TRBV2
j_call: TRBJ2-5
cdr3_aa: CASSESGGIQETQYF

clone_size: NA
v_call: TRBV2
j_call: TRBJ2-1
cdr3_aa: CASRKEGQGIYEQFF

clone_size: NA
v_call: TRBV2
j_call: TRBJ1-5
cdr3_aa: CASFDRDTIKPQHF

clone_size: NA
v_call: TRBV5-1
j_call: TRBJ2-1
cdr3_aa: CASSLWTGSYNEQFF

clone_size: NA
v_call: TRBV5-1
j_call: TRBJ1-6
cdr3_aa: CASSFQGGSPLHF

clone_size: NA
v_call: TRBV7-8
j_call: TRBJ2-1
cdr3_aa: CASRAGGYNEQFF

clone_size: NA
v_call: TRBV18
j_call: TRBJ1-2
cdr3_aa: CASSRPKVGQGFHPNYGYTF

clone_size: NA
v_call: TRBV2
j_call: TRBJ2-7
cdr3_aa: CASSTGSEQYF

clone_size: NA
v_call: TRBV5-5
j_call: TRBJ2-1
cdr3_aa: CASRLTGTSGSREQFF

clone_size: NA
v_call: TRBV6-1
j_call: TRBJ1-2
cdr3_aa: CASSEIQGSNDIYGYTF

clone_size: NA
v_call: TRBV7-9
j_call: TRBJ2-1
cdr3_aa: CASSLGEKEQFF

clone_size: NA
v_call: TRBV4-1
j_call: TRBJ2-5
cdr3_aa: CASSHRSPLGETQYF

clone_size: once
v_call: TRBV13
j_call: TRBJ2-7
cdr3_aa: CASSHGTGGYEQYF